This TCR beta chain was recovered during a study of T cell repertoires in cytomegalovirus infection. Overall study: Matching HLA type, along with CMV infection, was indicated by public TCR beta signatures.

TCRdb itself ran the reads through MiXCR, one entry per CDR3 protein. Here the sample spans around 740,000 distinct CDR3 sequences, 35% to 40% being singletons. V shed 0 bases, J shed 4 bases, and the junction held 13 bases outside the gene matches. CDR3 size: 19 residues. Germline-derived CDR1 and CDR2 are SEHNR and FQNEAQ (reference sequence). As for this clonotype: Its specificity is not known.

Study-wide results and limits: Summed frequency of public TCR beta families distinguished CMV carriers with the relevant HLA. The ex vivo response showed dominance by HLA-C-restricted CMV-specific TCR beta clonotypes.

The receptor was isolated from a human donor in good health (CMV status not recorded). Some clones in this sample may be carry-over from other donors' samples. Specimen: PBMCs. V usage is TRBV7-9 and J usage is TRBJ1-5, with 9 bases identical to TRBD1. The CDR3 sequence is CASSLAPRDRAVANQPQHF. The CDR3 bases are TGTGCCAGCAGCTTAGCGCCCCGGGACAGGGCGGTGGCAAATCAGCCCCAGCATTTT.